The 22 T cell receptor beta chains listed next were all sequenced from one sample in a study of T cells after yellow fever vaccination. TCRdb used MiXCR to reprocess the 5' RACE reads, holding one entry per CDR3 protein. Altogether about 180,000 distinct CDR3 sequences are present, roughly 6.2% being singletons, with the ten largest covering approximately 3%. Here the sequenced sample was CD4+ T cells sorted from PBMCs, taken on the day of the first yellow fever vaccination. These receptors originate from a man aged 18-30 years who received the YFV17D yellow fever vaccine.

The chain recombines TRBV7-2 with TRBJ1-5; TRBD1 aligns across 7 bases. The CDR3 runs to 14 residues. CDR1 and CDR2 from the germline V gene are SGHTA and FQGNSA. V lost 5 bases and J lost 12; bases outside the gene matches: 13. The CDR3 loop reads CASSSPGQRALQHF. CDR3 in DNA: TGTGCCAGCAGCAGTCCGGGACAGCGGGCGCTCCAGCATTTT.

The rearrangement joins TRBV6-5 to TRBJ1-2; D not resolved. Germline V gene lookup returns CDR1 MNHEY and CDR2 SVGAGI. The germline V and J ends were trimmed by 2 bases and 6 bases, with 10 bases remaining between them. The CDR3 runs 13 residues. DNA of the CDR3: TGTGCCAGCAGTTACGTGCGTGGGGATGGCTACACCTTC. Translated: CASSYVRGDGYTF.

This clonotype has only a few counts. The J gene is TRBJ1-2, the V gene TRBV5-4, with D uncertain. CDR1 is SGHNT, CDR2 YYREEE, per germline (reference sequence). Trimming took off 6 bases at V and 6 bases at J, with 18 bases between the two ends. The CDR3 covers 14 residues. CDR3 in amino acids: CASTGVGLRNGYTF. The CDR3 DNA is TGTGCCAGCACCGGCGTTGGTCTTAGGAATGGCTACACCTTC.

This chain connects TRBV19 to TRBJ1-1; D may be TRBD1 (6 bases). V lost 3 bases and J 4 bases, leaving 18 bases between the germline ends. The length of the CDR3 is 16 residues. Germline lookup yields CDR1 LNHDA and CDR2 SQIVND (reference sequence). CDR3 amino acids: CASSIRAHFRGTEAFF. In nucleotides, the CDR3 is TGTGCCAGTAGTATTAGGGCCCACTTCAGGGGCACTGAAGCTTTCTTT.

To note about this clonotype: This may stem from a read error, because a much larger clone lies one nucleotide away. The chain couples TRBV15 to TRBJ2-1; D is uncertain. The CDR3 has 14 residues. V was clipped by 1 base and J by 3 bases, with 7 bases between them. Germline V lookup: CDR1 LNHNV, CDR2 YYDKDF (reference sequence). The CDR3 protein is CATSRGKSYNEQFF. The DNA for the CDR3 is TGTGCCACCAGCAGAGGTAAAAGCTACAATGAGCAGTTCTTC. The entire variable domain, with the rest obtained from reference TRBV15 and TRBJ2-1, is as follows: DAMVIQNPRYQVTQFGKPVTLSCSQTLNHNVMYWYQQKSSQAPKLLFHYYDKDFNNEADTPDNFQSRRPNTSFCFLDIRSPGLGDTAMYLCATSRGKSYNEQFFGPGTRLTVL.

This clonotype was counted ten times or more. This sequence joins TRBV12-3 or TRBV12-4 and TRBJ2-1, with 7 nucleotides matching TRBD1. The CDR3 has 15 amino acids. The V segment lost 6 bases and the J segment 2 bases; nucleotides outside the gene matches: 7. The CDR3 bases are TGTGCCAGCAGAGGGGGCAGGGGGACCTACAATGAGCAGTTCTTC. It is translated as CASRGGRGTYNEQFF.

This clonotype was detected ten times or more. The genes are TRBV18 and TRBJ1-3; D is uncertain. The V end was cut by 1 base, the J end by 0 bases, with 7 bases between. Germline assignment: CDR1 KGHSH and CDR2 LQKENI. The CDR3 runs 15 residues. CDR3 DNA sequence: TGTGCCAGCTCACCACTAACGGGCTCTGGAAACACCATATATTTT. Its protein is CASSPLTGSGNTIYF.

This clonotype appeared a few times. The chain is built from TRBV20-1 and TRBJ1-4, with a possible D match to TRBD1 (5 bases). The CDR3 covers 16 residues. V was shortened by 1 base and J by 1 base, with 13 bases between the two germline ends. The V gene's germline CDR1 is DFQATT and CDR2 SNEGSKA (reference sequence). CDR3 coding DNA: TGCAGTGCTAGAGGGCCAGGGTCGGGAACTAATGAAAAACTGTTTTTT. Protein product: CSARGPGSGTNEKLFF.

This clonotype was picked up a small number of times. The chain carries TRBV20-1 and TRBJ1-1; possibly TRBD1 for D (5 bases). Trimming stripped 5 bases from V and 3 bases from J, with 7 bases between. The CDR3 runs 11 residues. The germline gives CDR1 DFQATT, CDR2 SNEGSKA (reference sequence). CDR3 DNA sequence: TGCAGTGCTCAGGGATACACTGAAGCTTTCTTT. Protein: CSAQGYTEAFF.

This clonotype was recorded a few times. The chain has TRBV6-2 or TRBV6-3 and TRBJ1-2, with TRBD1 matching over 7 bases. From germline, CDR1 is MNHEY and CDR2 SVGEGT. This CDR3 has 13 residues. The J segment lost 8 bases and the V segment lost 6 bases, leaving 9 bases of the junction unmatched. In nucleotides, the CDR3 is TGTGCCAGCAGACCTCGCGGACAGGCCGGCTACACCTTC. Its translation: CASRPRGQAGYTF.

This rearrangement joins TRBV7-2 to TRBJ1-5; the D gene is possibly TRBD1 (6 bases). Trimming removed 4 bases at V and 9 bases at J, with 19 bases between. There are 15 residues in the CDR3. Germline V lookup: CDR1 SGHTA, CDR2 FQGNSA. Written as DNA, the CDR3 is TGTGCCAGCAGCTCTGGGATGGTACAGGGTCGGCCCCAGCATTTT. This translates into CASSSGMVQGRPQHF. The full variable domain, its missing parts supplied by reference TRBV7-2 and TRBJ1-5, is GAGVSQSPSNKVTEKGKDVELRCDPISGHTALYWYRQSLGQGLEFLIYFQGNSAPDKSGLPSDRFSAERTGGSVSTLTIQRTQQEDSAVYLCASSSGMVQGRPQHFGDGTRLSIL.

This clonotype was observed a few times. The chain links TRBV30 to TRBJ2-5; D may match TRBD1 or TRBD2 (6 bases each). V was cut by 7 bases and J by 2 bases, with 17 bases left in between. The CDR3 is made up of 14 amino acids. Germline V gives CDR1 GTSNPN, CDR2 SVGIG (reference sequence). In DNA form, the CDR3 reads TGTGCCTCAAACCTGGGGGGCGGACAAGAGACCCAGTACTTC. Residues: CASNLGGGQETQYF.

J is TRBJ2-7 and V is TRBV5-4, with D possibly TRBD2 on 5 matching bases. V was shortened by 2 bases and J by 2 bases, with 8 bases between the two germline ends. This CDR3 has 13 residues. Germline V lookup: CDR1 SGHNT, CDR2 YYREEE (reference sequence). The CDR3 DNA reads as TGTGCCAGCAGCTTATCCGGGGCCTACGAGCAGTACGTC. Amino acids: CASSLSGAYEQYV.

The chain joins TRBV5-1 to TRBJ1-1; D uncertain. Looked up from germline, CDR1 is SGHRS and CDR2 is YFSETQ. The CDR3 is 15 residues long. Trimming took 1 base from V and 8 from J, leaving 18 bases between them. CDR3 DNA: TGCGCCAGCAGCTTGACGTCGGGTACACAGAGAGAAGCTTTCTTT. It specifies CASSLTSGTQREAFF.

This clonotype occurred once. A read error may be the cause here, since a much bigger clone is one base away. The chain couples TRBV11-2 to TRBJ2-7; D remains unclear. Germline V gene lookup returns CDR1 SGHAT and CDR2 FQNNGV. This CDR3 has 12 amino acids. The DNA of the CDR3 is TGTGCCCGCAGCTTAGACCTCTACGAGCAGTACTTC. Translated, it gives CARSLDLYEQYF.

In this sample, this clonotype turned up a few times. The J gene is TRBJ2-1, the V gene TRBV3-1; D remains unclear. The V gene lost 3 bases and the J gene lost 0 bases, with 6 bases spanning the gap. Germline CDR1 LGHDT, CDR2 YNNKEL (reference sequence). This CDR3 contains 14 residues. The CDR3 protein is CASSHGSSYNEQFF. CDR3 bases: TGTGCCAGCAGCCATGGAAGCTCCTACAATGAGCAGTTCTTC.

This clonotype came up many times. This chain joins TRBV20-1 and TRBJ2-1, with 16 positions matching TRBD2. This CDR3 contains 15 residues. The J segment lost 6 bases and the V segment lost 5 bases, leaving 4 bases of the junction unmatched. Germline V gene sequence: CDR1 DFQATT, CDR2 SNEGSKA (reference sequence). In nucleotides, the CDR3 is TGCAGTGCTGGGACTAGCGGGGGGGCCGGCAATGAGCAGTTCTTC. It is translated as CSAGTSGGAGNEQFF.

This clonotype was observed a handful of times. This sequence joins TRBV7-9 and TRBJ2-7; a weak D match, TRBD1 (5 bases). CDR1 is SEHNR, CDR2 FQNEAQ, per germline (reference sequence). V lost 5 bases, J lost 4 bases, and 9 bases lay in between. The CDR3 is made up of 12 amino acids. CDR3 in amino acids: CASSPRDYEQYF. CDR3 bases: TGTGCCAGCAGCCCCAGGGATTACGAGCAGTACTTC.

This clonotype was counted many times. The chain carries TRBV4-3 and TRBJ2-5; TRBD2 agrees at 10 bases. The length of the CDR3 is 16 residues. The V gene's germline CDR1 is LGHNA and CDR2 YSLEER. J gave up 2 bases and V 0 bases, and 3 bases lay outside the gene matches. CDR3 bases: TGCGCCAGCAGCCAAGATAGCGGGGGGTTTCAAGAGACCCAGTACTTC. Amino acid sequence: CASSQDSGGFQETQYF.

This clonotype has at least ten counts. This chain connects TRBV6-1 to TRBJ2-6, with 7 bases lining up with TRBD1. The CDR3 extends over 17 amino acids. V shed 6 bases and J 0 bases; nucleotides not matched to a gene: 8. The germline V gene has CDR1 MNHNS and CDR2 SASEGT. CDR3 coding DNA: TGTGCCAGCAGCTTTTTACAGGGGAACTCTGGGGCCAACGTCCTGACTTTC. Amino acids: CASSFLQGNSGANVLTF.

This clonotype occurred a few times. The chain is built from TRBV3-1 and TRBJ2-3; 8 bases map to TRBD2. With V trimmed by 4 bases and J by 4 bases, 7 bases remained unmatched. This CDR3 is built from 15 residues. The germline V gene has CDR1 LGHDT and CDR2 YNNKEL (reference sequence). CDR3 sequence: CASSLTSAGADTQYF. The CDR3, as DNA: TGTGCCAGCAGCCTGACTAGCGCGGGCGCAGATACGCAGTATTTT.

The CDR3 here is CASSLEAADTQYF. CDR3 coding DNA: TGCGCCAGCAGCTTGGAAGCCGCAGATACGCAGTATTTT. The V and J genes are TRBV5-1 and TRBJ2-3; unclear D gene. The CDR3 consists of 13 residues. V gave up 0 bases and J gave up 4 bases, with 6 bases separating them. Germline-derived CDR1 and CDR2 are SGHRS and YFSETQ.